The present T cell receptor beta chain was sequenced within a study of PD-L1 blockade in urothelial cancer. Study in general: Analyzed time points were 3 weeks (second dose) and 6 weeks after therapy began.

The CDR3 length is 16 residues. Germline CDR1 and CDR2: SGDLS and YYNGEE. V lost 0 bases and J lost 7; bases outside the gene matches: 10. The method was immunoSEQ multiplex PCR; TCRdb's version includes in-frame clones alone and lacks a portion of them. The repertoire holds 35,000 to 55,000 clones, with 85% to 90% as singletons. The chain carries TRBV9 and TRBJ2-7; 10 bases fit TRBD2. The TCR was taken from a woman aged 55-70 years with urothelial cancer. Sequencing used PBMCs, obtained around atezolizumab (anti-PD-L1) treatment. The CDR3 coding sequence is TGTGCCAGCAGCGTAGCTCCTCTAGCGGGAGTGGGGGAGCAGTACTTC. Its protein is CASSVAPLAGVGEQYF.